These T cell receptor beta chains were read from a single sample in a study of radiotherapy plus CTLA-4 blockade in lung cancer. Generated by immunoSEQ multiplex PCR, the TCRdb table keeps only in-frame clones and is missing some. The table includes around 110,000 clones, 85% detected once. The sequenced sample was peripheral blood, obtained from a patient treated with radiotherapy plus ipilimumab. The source is a human donor with non-small cell lung cancer that progressed on radiotherapy plus ipilimumab. Some clones in this sample may be carry-over from other donors' samples. Each CDR3 is given with its conserved first and last residue. D genes are given only for firm matches. Clone size appears in some rows only: once, few, many, or a class for an expanded clone.

>TRBJ1-2|NA|NA|TRBV4-2
TGTGCCAGCAGCCATCCTCAGGACTACGGCTACACCTTC
CASSHPQDYGYTF
>TRBJ2-7|NA|few|TRBV5-1
TGCGCCAGCAGCTTGACGTGGGGTCAAGACGAGCAGTACTTC
CASSLTWGQDEQYF
>TRBJ1-4|NA|few|TRBV2
TGTGCCAGCAGTGCCGGGGCCAGCCGGGTGCGAACTAATGAAAAACTGTTTTTT
CASSAGASRVRTNEKLFF
>TRBJ2-5|NA|few|TRBV29-1
TGCAGCGTTGAAGATCTTCAGGGGCGCGGGGAGACCCAGTACTTC
CSVEDLQGRGETQYF
>TRBJ1-5|NA|NA|TRBV6-1
TGTGCCAGCAGTAGACAGCCCCAACAGCCCCAGCATTTT
CASSRQPQQPQHF
>TRBJ1-2|NA|NA|TRBV7-9
TGTGCCAGCAGCTCGCCGATCAGGACTGAGCAATATGGCTACACCTTC
CASSSPIRTEQYGYTF
>TRBJ1-6|TRBD1|NA|TRBV29-1
TGCAGCGTGAAAGAAAACAGGGGGCGACTCTCACCCCTCCACTTT
CSVKENRGRLSPLHF
>TRBJ2-1|NA|NA|TRBV11-2
TGTGCCAGCAGTATCAACCCTTTCCGAGGAAGCTCCTACAATGAGCAGTTCTTC
CASSINPFRGSSYNEQFF
>TRBJ1-4|NA|few|TRBV19
TGTGCCAGTAGTAAATCAGGACGGACTAATGAAAAACTGTTTTTT
CASSKSGRTNEKLFF
>TRBJ2-5|TRBD1|NA|TRBV19
TGTGCCAGTAGTATGGACAGGGGACAGACCCAGTACTTC
CASSMDRGQTQYF
>TRBJ2-3|TRBD2|once|TRBV11-2
TGTGCCAGCAGCTTAGTCCCTACTAGCGGGGGGTTTAATACGCAGTATTTT
CASSLVPTSGGFNTQYF
>TRBJ2-3|TRBD1|NA|TRBV2
TGTGCCAGCAGCCTATTGGGACAGGGGGGAACAGATACGCAGTATTTT
CASSLLGQGGTDTQYF
>TRBJ1-5|TRBD1|once|TRBV28
TGTGCCAGCAGACCGAGTTTACAGGGGGGCAATCAGCCCCAGCATTTT
CASRPSLQGGNQPQHF
>TRBJ2-1|TRBD2|NA|TRBV6-4
TGTGCCAGCAGTGCGGGGGGGCAGGATGAGCAGTTCTTC
CASSAGGQDEQFF
>TRBJ1-2|TRBD1|NA|TRBV19
TGTGCCAGTAGTACCCTCGCGACAGGGAACTATGGCTACACCTTC
CASSTLATGNYGYTF
>TRBJ2-2|NA|NA|TRBV5-8
TGTGCCAGCCCACACGACTCGGCAGGGCTGTCTGGGGAGCTGTTTTTT
CASPHDSAGLSGELFF
>TRBJ2-7|NA|NA|TRBV7-3
TGTGCCAGCAGCCCCCCGGGATCCAACGAGCAGTACTTC
CASSPPGSNEQYF
>TRBJ2-7|TRBD1|once|TRBV6-6
TGTGCCAGCAGCGCGGGACAGGGATACTCCTACGAGCAGTACTTC
CASSAGQGYSYEQYF
>TRBJ1-4|NA|NA|TRBV11-1
TGTGCCAGCAGCTTATTCGACAACGTTAATGAAAAACTGTTTTTT
CASSLFDNVNEKLFF
>TRBJ2-3|NA|NA|TRBV5-1
TGCGCCAGCACACCGACAGCTAGCACAGATACGCAGTATTTT
CASTPTASTDTQYF
>TRBJ2-3|NA|few|TRBV11-3
TGTGCCAGCAGCTCCCCAGGCACAGATACGCAGTATTTT
CASSSPGTDTQYF
>TRBJ1-1|NA|few|TRBV4-2
TGTGCCAGCAGCCAACTCAGGGGAAAGGAAGCTTTCTTT
CASSQLRGKEAFF
>TRBJ2-3|NA|NA|TRBV11-2
TGTGCCAGCAGCCGGGACCTTCGAGGTACGCAGTATTTT
CASSRDLRGTQYF
>TRBJ1-3|TRBD1|NA|TRBV18
TGTGCTAGCTCACAGGGGACGACTGGAAACACCATATATTTT
CASSQGTTGNTIYF
>TRBJ2-2|NA|NA|TRBV27
TGTGCCAGCAGTTTAAGGGACAACCGGAACACCGGGGAGCTGTTTTTT
CASSLRDNRNTGELFF